This record covers a single T cell receptor beta chain. The data originate from a study of blood T cells in healthy people across ages. A J-beta primer mix and a sample-barcoded 5' primer were used in a second PCR of about 6 to 12 cycles. From each sample, at least 3 million paired-end reads containing CDR3 were obtained. One entry per CDR3 protein, called by TCRdb with MiXCR from the 5' RACE reads. The sample has some 920,000 distinct CDR3 sequences; 45% to 60% are singletons. Germline lookup yields CDR1 SGHNT and CDR2 YENEEA. The CDR3 extends over 16 amino acids. With 5 bases clipped from V and 6 bases from J, the junction kept 14 bases outside the gene matches.

Sequenced sample: blood. This TCR was sampled from a woman aged 55 to 70 in good health. The V call is TRBV11-3, the J call TRBJ2-7, with 9 bases that match TRBD1. The CDR3 DNA reads TGTGCCAGCAGCCCCCATGGCGCCGGGACAGGGCGCGAGCAGTACTTC. Translating it yields CASSPHGAGTGREQYF.